This T cell receptor (beta chain) originates from a study of cytomegalovirus exposure and HLA in healthy donors. The wider study: The 130 or so validation repertoires, a later analysis reported, used the same platform as the 700 or so repertoires from the first cohort.

Study conclusions and caveats: Despite most TCR sequences being rare, some public TCRs occurred in many donors.

The assay was immunoSEQ multiplex PCR, and TCRdb's table has in-frame clones only and misses some. The table shows around 350,000 clones, with just over 85% occurring only once. About this clone itself: The antigen is unknown.

Germline CDR1 is GTSNPN and CDR2 is SVGIG (reference sequence). The ends were cut back, 7 bases at V and 6 bases at J, with 10 bases in the middle. The CDR3 runs 12 residues. This chain links TRBV30 with TRBJ1-6; D is ambiguous. The sequence derives from a woman aged 18-29 years in good health and CMV-seronegative. Sequenced input: PBMCs. This chain's CDR3 is CAYEDSNSPLHF. CDR3 coding DNA: TGTGCCTATGAGGATTCTAATTCACCCCTCCACTTT.